This T cell receptor (beta chain) was obtained from a study of blood T cells in healthy people across ages. Looked up from germline, CDR1 is SEHNR and CDR2 is FQNEAQ (reference sequence). This CDR3 contains 13 residues. V dropped 7 bases and J dropped 1; count of bases not matched to a gene: 1. Worth noting for this clonotype: Antigen: not known.

Study outcomes and limitations: Nothing was known about donor CMV status, and this possibly confounded expanded clonotype changes.

Together with a sample-barcoded 5' primer, a J-beta primer mix was included in a second PCR lasting about 7 to 12 cycles. TCRdb re-analysed the 5' RACE reads in MiXCR, keeping a single row per CDR3 protein. There are some 710,000 distinct CDR3 sequences in the sample; about 46% occur only once, and around 18% lies in the top ten. Sequences were obtained from blood. This TCR derives from a man aged 80 or over in good health. The chain joins TRBV7-9 to TRBJ1-5, with 7 bases matching TRBD1. The CDR3 here is CASTQGSNQPQHF. The CDR3 DNA reads as TGTGCCAGCACACAGGGGAGCAATCAGCCCCAGCATTTT.